These T cell receptor beta chains were read from a single sample in a study of blood T cell repertoires in COVID-19. TCRdb's copy holds only in-frame clones and misses some; the assay was immunoSEQ multiplex PCR. The repertoire holds about 320,000 clones, with under 95% as singletons. The sample comprised PBMCs or T cells enriched from blood (not recorded which). These receptors all come from a man between 60 and 75 years old who had recovered from COVID-19. Each CDR3 is given with its conserved first and last residue. A D gene is named only where the DNA matches it firmly. Expanded clones are given a class, and other clones once, few, many or no size at all.

TRBJ1-6,TRBD1,once,TRBV5-1,TGCGCCAGCAGCTTGGACAGGGGCGGGAATTCACCCCTCCACTTT,CASSLDRGGNSPLHF
TRBJ2-7,TRBD1,.,TRBV3-1/TRBV3-2,TGTGCCAGCAGCCAAAGGGACAGACTAAGATACGAGCAGTACTTC,CASSQRDRLRYEQYF
TRBJ1-6,.,.,TRBV24-1,TGTGCCACCAGTGATGGAGGAGGCAATTCACCCCTCCACTTT,CATSDGGGNSPLHF
TRBJ2-7,TRBD2,.,TRBV5-4,TGTGCCAGCAGCCCCGGGGGGGCAGGGACGGGGGAGCAGTACTTC,CASSPGGAGTGEQYF
TRBJ2-1,.,.,TRBV7-2,TGTGCCAGCAGCTTAGTCGGACTCTACAATGAGCAGTTCTTC,CASSLVGLYNEQFF
TRBJ2-1,.,.,TRBV19,TGTGCCAGTAGTATAAACGGAAGGAGAGCCTACAATGAGCAGTTCTTC,CASSINGRRAYNEQFF
TRBJ1-5,TRBD1,.,TRBV3-1/TRBV3-2,TGTGCCAGCAGCCAAGAATTCGTCGACAGGGGGCATCAGCCCCAGCATTTT,CASSQEFVDRGHQPQHF
TRBJ1-2,.,.,TRBV27,TGTGCCAGCAGTTTATTCCCCCCGGCGGGGACGGTGAGAGCTAACTATGGCTACACCTTC,CASSLFPPAGTVRANYGYTF
TRBJ1-1,.,few,TRBV7-9,TGTGCCAGCAGTCGACTCACAGGCGAAGCTTTCTTT,CASSRLTGEAFF
TRBJ2-5,TRBD1,.,TRBV4-3,TGCGCCAGCAGCCAAGCCCAGACAGGGGCTCGCGAGACCCAGTACTTC,CASSQAQTGARETQYF
TRBJ1-1,TRBD1,.,TRBV7-2,TGTGCCAGCAGCAGCCCCATGGGGACAGGAGTGAACACTGAAGCTTTCTTT,CASSSPMGTGVNTEAFF
TRBJ2-5,.,.,TRBV5-1,TGCGCCAGCAGCTTGGTTCCGGGGGGCGTTAAAGAGACCCAGTACTTC,CASSLVPGGVKETQYF
TRBJ2-1,.,.,TRBV28,TGTGCCAGCAGCTTACCGCAACACGCCCACAATGAGCAGTTCTTC,CASSLPQHAHNEQFF
TRBJ1-2,.,.,TRBV5-4,TGTGCCAGCAGCCCCGTCACGGAGTATGGCTACACCTTC,CASSPVTEYGYTF
TRBJ1-2,.,.,TRBV10-3,TGTGCCATCAGTGAGGAGACACCAAACTACTATGGCTACACCTTC,CAISEETPNYYGYTF
TRBJ2-5,TRBD2,.,TRBV25-1,TGTGCCAGCACCATGGGAGGGTTGGAGACCCAGTACTTC,CASTMGGLETQYF
TRBJ1-2,TRBD1,.,TRBV11-2,TGTGCCAGCAGCTTAGACGCCGGGACAGGACCTTATGGCTACACCTTC,CASSLDAGTGPYGYTF
TRBJ1-1,.,.,TRBV12-3/TRBV12-4,TGTGCCAGCAGTTCTACAGGGACGGGGGCTTTCTTT,CASSSTGTGAFF
TRBJ2-3,TRBD1,.,TRBV29-1,TGCAGCGTTTTCCACAGGGGACGCACAGATACGCAGTATTTT,CSVFHRGRTDTQYF
TRBJ1-5,.,.,TRBV4-1,TGCGCCAGCAGCCAATTACAGATCTATAGCAATCAGCCCCAGCATTTT,CASSQLQIYSNQPQHF